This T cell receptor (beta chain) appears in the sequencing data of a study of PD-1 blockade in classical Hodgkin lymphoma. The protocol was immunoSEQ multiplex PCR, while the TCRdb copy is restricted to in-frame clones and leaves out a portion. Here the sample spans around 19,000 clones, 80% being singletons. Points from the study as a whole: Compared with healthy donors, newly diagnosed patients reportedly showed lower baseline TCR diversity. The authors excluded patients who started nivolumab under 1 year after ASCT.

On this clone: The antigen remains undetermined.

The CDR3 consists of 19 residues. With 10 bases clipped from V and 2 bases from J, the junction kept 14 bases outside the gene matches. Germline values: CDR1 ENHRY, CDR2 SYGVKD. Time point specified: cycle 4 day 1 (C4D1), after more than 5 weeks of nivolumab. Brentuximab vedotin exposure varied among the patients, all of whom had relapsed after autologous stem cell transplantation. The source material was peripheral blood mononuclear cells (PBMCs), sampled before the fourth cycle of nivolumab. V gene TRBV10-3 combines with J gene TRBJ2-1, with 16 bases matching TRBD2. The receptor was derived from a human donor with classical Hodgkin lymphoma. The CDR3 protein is CATTESGTSGGAPYNEQFF. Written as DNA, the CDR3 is TGTGCCACCACAGAATCCGGGACTAGCGGGGGGGCCCCCTACAATGAGCAGTTCTTC.